This T cell receptor (beta chain) was documented in a study of type 1 regulatory T cells. With respect to this clonotype: Its specificity is unknown.

The CDR3 runs to 12 residues. Germline V gene sequence: CDR1 MNHEY, CDR2 SVGEGT. The V and J ends lost 2 bases and 8 bases respectively, with 7 bases between them. Via MiXCR, TCRdb re-called the reads, giving one row per CDR3 protein. The sample lists roughly 67,000 distinct CDR3 sequences; about 60% were seen once. The J gene is TRBJ2-1, the V gene TRBV6-2 or TRBV6-3; no clear D. The sequenced sample consisted of cultured T cells, either the whole culture or a sorted T cell fraction (not recorded which). Documented subset: Tr1-enriched cell product generated in vitro against host alloantigens. This clonotype originated in a human donor in good health. The CDR3 protein is CASSYAWDEQFF. In DNA form, the CDR3 reads TGTGCCAGCAGTTACGCGTGGGATGAGCAGTTCTTC.